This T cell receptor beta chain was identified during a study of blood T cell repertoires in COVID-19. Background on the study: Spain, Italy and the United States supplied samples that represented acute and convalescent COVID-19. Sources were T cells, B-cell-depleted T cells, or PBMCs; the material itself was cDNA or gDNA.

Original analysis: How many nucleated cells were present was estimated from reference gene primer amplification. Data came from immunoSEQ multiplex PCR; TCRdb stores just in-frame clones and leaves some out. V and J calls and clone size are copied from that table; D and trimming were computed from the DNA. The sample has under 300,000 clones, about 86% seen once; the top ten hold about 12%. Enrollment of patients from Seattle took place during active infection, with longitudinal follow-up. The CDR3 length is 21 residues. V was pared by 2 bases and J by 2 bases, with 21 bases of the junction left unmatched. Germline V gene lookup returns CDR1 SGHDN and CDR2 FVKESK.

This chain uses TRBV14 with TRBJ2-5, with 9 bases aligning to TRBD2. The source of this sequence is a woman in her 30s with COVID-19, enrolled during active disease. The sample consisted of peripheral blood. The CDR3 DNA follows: TGTGCCAGCAGCCAATCCGGATCGGGACTAGCTTGGTTTGGGCCTCAAGAGACCCAGTACTTC. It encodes CASSQSGSGLAWFGPQETQYF. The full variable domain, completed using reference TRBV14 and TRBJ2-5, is EAGVTQFPSHSVIEKGQTVTLRCDPISGHDNLYWYRRVMGKEIKFLLHFVKESKQDESGMPNNRFLAERTGGTYSTLKVQPAELEDSGVYFCASSQSGSGLAWFGPQETQYFGPGTRLLVL.